A single sample gave rise to the 17 T cell receptor beta chains below, sequenced in a study of blood T cell repertoires in COVID-19. TCRdb keeps only in-frame clones here, not all; method: immunoSEQ multiplex PCR. This repertoire shows about 230,000 clones, roughly 80% found once; its top ten account for roughly 2.7%. Sequenced: peripheral blood. Receptor source: a woman aged 70-85 years with active or convalescent COVID-19.

The chain combines TRBV29-1 with TRBJ2-7; 7 bases match TRBD1. This CDR3 contains 12 residues. Trimming at V came to 1 base and at J to 5 bases, leaving 2 bases not matched to a gene. Germline CDR1 SQVTM, CDR2 ANQGSEA. CDR3 region: CSVEGQGDEQYF. CDR3 DNA: TGCAGCGTTGAAGGCCAGGGGGACGAGCAGTACTTC.

V usage is TRBV7-2 and J usage is TRBJ1-2, with 12 positions matching TRBD1. In germline, CDR1 is SGHTA, CDR2 FQGNSA. This CDR3 region has 18 residues. V shed 5 bases and J 3 bases; nucleotides not matched to a gene: 13. The CDR3 region has the DNA TGTGCCAGCAGCCCCGTCCCGGGACAGGGGGCATCATACTATGGCTACACCTTC. It specifies CASSPVPGQGASYYGYTF.

The chain recombines TRBV7-3 with TRBJ2-2, with 9 bases aligning to TRBD1. The CDR3 runs to 17 residues. Germline V gene sequence: CDR1 SGHTA, CDR2 FQGTGA. The V gene end was trimmed by 1 base and the J gene end by 1 base; junction bases not matched to a gene: 4. DNA of the CDR3: TGTGCCAGCAGCTTAAACAGGGGGCTCAAGAACACCGGGGAGCTGTTTTTT. It codes for CASSLNRGLKNTGELFF.

This sequence joins TRBV6-2 or TRBV6-3 and TRBJ2-5; a possible D gene is TRBD1 (6 bases). The end of the DNA aligns better with TRBJ2-7, so the J call may be wrong. CDR1 is MNHEY and CDR2 is SVGEGT in the germline V gene. CDR3 length: 13 residues. DNA of the CDR3: TGTGCCAGCAGACCTGGACAGCTCTACGAGCAGTACTTC. This sequence encodes CASRPGQLYEQYF.

This clone was picked up a small number of times. The CDR3 coding sequence is TGTGCCAGCAGTGACGGCAACAGGGGGACGAATGGCTACACCTTC. Its protein is CASSDGNRGTNGYTF. The rearrangement joins TRBV6-4 to TRBJ1-2, with TRBD1 matching 8 bases. The CDR3 runs to 15 residues. The germline gives CDR1 MRHNA, CDR2 SNTAGT. The V gene end was trimmed by 2 bases and the J gene end by 6 bases; junction bases not matched to a gene: 8.

J is TRBJ1-3 and V is TRBV25-1; D is possibly TRBD1 (6 bases). Trimming took off 4 bases at V and 8 bases at J, with 24 bases between the two ends. Germline CDR1 reads MGHDK; CDR2 reads SYGVNS. CDR3 length: 17 residues. The CDR3 DNA reads TGTGCCAGCAGTGCAAGTGTAGGGGGACGGGCGGCGGACACCATATATTTT. It specifies CASSASVGGRAADTIYF. The complete variable domain, with remaining parts taken from reference TRBV25-1 and TRBJ1-3, reads EADIYQTPRYLVIGTGKKITLECSQTMGHDKMYWYQQDPGMELHLIHYSYGVNSTEKGDLSSESTVSRIRTEHFPLTLESARPSHTSQYLCASSASVGGRAADTIYFGEGSWLTVV.

J is TRBJ2-2 and V is TRBV5-1, with D maybe TRBD2 (6 bases). The CDR3 sequence is 15 residues long. The germline gives CDR1 SGHRS, CDR2 YFSETQ. Trimming took 1 base from V and 2 from J, leaving 9 bases between them. For the CDR3, the DNA is TGCGCCAGCAGCTTGAGTAGCGGCAACACCGGGGAGCTGTTTTTT. Translated, it gives CASSLSSGNTGELFF.

V is TRBV6-5 and J is TRBJ1-2; maybe TRBD1 (6 bases). V gave up 4 bases and J gave up 2 bases, with 8 bases separating them. Germline values: CDR1 MNHEY, CDR2 SVGAGI. This CDR3 contains 13 residues. The CDR3: CASSLGQNYGYTF. In DNA form, the CDR3 reads TGTGCCAGCAGTTTGGGACAAAACTATGGCTACACCTTC.

The J gene is TRBJ2-1, the V gene TRBV19; TRBD2 agrees at 8 bases. From germline, CDR1 is LNHDA and CDR2 SQIVND (reference sequence). The CDR3 has 13 amino acids. The CDR3 region has the DNA TGTGGGAAAGCGGGGGTCTCGAACAATGAGCAGTTCTTC. This sequence encodes CGKAGVSNNEQFF.

In this sample, this clone turned up once. Other DNA variants within this sample encode the same CDR3. V usage is TRBV11-3 and J usage is TRBJ1-1, with TRBD1 matching over 8 bases. The length of the CDR3 is 14 residues. V shed 5 bases and J 1 base; nucleotides not matched to a gene: 3. Germline lookup yields CDR1 SGHNT and CDR2 YENEEA. DNA of the CDR3: TGTGCCAGCAGCCTCACAGGGGGGAACACTGAAGCTTTCTTT. Translation gives CASSLTGGNTEAFF.

The rearrangement joins TRBV9 to TRBJ1-6; no reliable D call. There are 17 residues in the CDR3. Germline V gene sequence: CDR1 SGDLS, CDR2 YYNGEE. V lost 1 base, J lost 0 bases, and 11 bases lay in between. CDR3 residues: CASSVYSAGSYNSPLHF. CDR3 in DNA: TGTGCCAGCAGCGTATATAGTGCGGGCTCCTATAATTCACCCCTCCACTTT.

The rearrangement joins TRBV27 to TRBJ1-2; 9 bases agree with TRBD1. The length of the CDR3 is 16 residues. CDR1 and CDR2 from the germline V gene are MNHEY and SMNVEV (reference sequence). V shed 5 bases and J 4 bases; nucleotides not matched to a gene: 11. This CDR3 is CASSPGQGYSFYGYTF. Here the CDR3 DNA reads TGTGCCAGCAGTCCGGGACAGGGTTACTCTTTCTATGGCTACACCTTC.

The rearrangement links TRBV5-6 to TRBJ2-5; D gene ambiguous. Germline V gives CDR1 SGHDT, CDR2 YYEEEE. This CDR3 contains 11 residues. With 10 bases removed from V and 2 bases from J, the gap between germline ends came to 9 bases. CDR3 nucleotide sequence: TGTGCCTGTAAACGGCAAGAGACCCAGTACTTC. Amino acids: CACKRQETQYF.

The chain combines TRBV5-1 with TRBJ2-7, with D tentatively TRBD2 (6 bases). This CDR3 contains 13 residues. The ends were cut back, 7 bases at V and 3 bases at J, with 14 bases in the middle. Germline-derived CDR1 and CDR2 are SGHRS and YFSETQ. CDR3 residues: CASSRDSFYEQYF. CDR3 coding DNA: TGCGCCAGCTCCCGGGACTCCTTCTACGAGCAGTACTTC.

V usage is TRBV19 and J usage is TRBJ1-2; TRBD1 might be the D (6 bases). Germline V gene lookup returns CDR1 LNHDA and CDR2 SQIVND (reference sequence). V shed 1 base and J shed 8 bases, with 11 bases lying between them. The CDR3 length is 13 residues. Here the CDR3 reads CASSIVTGFGYTF. The CDR3 nucleotides are TGTGCCAGTAGTATAGTTACAGGGTTCGGCTACACCTTC.

The rearrangement uses TRBV7-2 and TRBJ2-2, with TRBD2 as a possible D gene (6 bases). The CDR3 is made up of 14 amino acids. The germline gives CDR1 SGHTA, CDR2 FQGNSA. Trimming cost V 7 bases and J 3 bases, with 12 bases left between them. As DNA, the CDR3 is TGTGCCAGCATCGGAGGGCCGTACACCGGGGAGCTGTTTTTT. This gives the protein CASIGGPYTGELFF.

In this sample, this clone turned up a few times. The chain carries TRBV5-4 and TRBJ2-5; 16 nucleotides match TRBD2. This CDR3 is built from 18 residues. Trimming cost V 4 bases and J 6 bases; bases outside gene matches: 12. CDR1 and CDR2 (germline): SGHNT, YYREEE (reference sequence). The CDR3 is CASSTGTSGGALAQTQYF. The CDR3 DNA follows: TGTGCCAGCAGCACAGGGACTAGCGGGGGGGCCTTAGCCCAGACCCAGTACTTC.